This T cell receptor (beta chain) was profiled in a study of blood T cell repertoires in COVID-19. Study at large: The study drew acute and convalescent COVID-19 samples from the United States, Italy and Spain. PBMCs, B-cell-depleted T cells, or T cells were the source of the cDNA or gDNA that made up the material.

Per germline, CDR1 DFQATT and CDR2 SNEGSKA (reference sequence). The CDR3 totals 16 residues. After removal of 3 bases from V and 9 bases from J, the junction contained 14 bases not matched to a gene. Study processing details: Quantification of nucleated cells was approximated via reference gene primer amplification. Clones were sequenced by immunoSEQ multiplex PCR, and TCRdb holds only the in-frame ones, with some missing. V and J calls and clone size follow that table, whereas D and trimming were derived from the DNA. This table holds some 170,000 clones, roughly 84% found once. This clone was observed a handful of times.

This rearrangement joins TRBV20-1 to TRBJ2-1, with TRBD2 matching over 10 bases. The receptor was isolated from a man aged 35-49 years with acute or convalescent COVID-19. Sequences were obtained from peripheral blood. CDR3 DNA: TGCAGTGCTAGTCCTCACTTAGCGGGGGGACGGGGTGAGCAGTTCTTC. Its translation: CSASPHLAGGRGEQFF.